This TCR beta chain was recovered during a study of OX40 agonist ivuxolimab in advanced cancers. Using immunoSEQ multiplex PCR, the repertoire was profiled, and TCRdb retains in-frame clones only, with some absent. The sample comprises about 90,000 clones, 85% to 90% of which are singletons, and about 7.7% rests with the top ten. Germline values: CDR1 SGHRS, CDR2 YFSETQ. The CDR3 is 16 residues long. V lost 5 bases and J lost 2, with 17 bases in between. The genes are TRBV5-1 and TRBJ2-1, with D unclear. This clonotype was obtained from an adult with an advanced solid tumor such as melanoma, head and neck, liver or kidney cancer. The specimen was CD4+ or CD8+ T cells sorted from blood, collected in a trial of the OX40 agonist ivuxolimab. The CDR3 sequence: CASSPLSGVAYNEQFF. DNA for the CDR3: TGCGCCAGCAGTCCCCTCTCAGGAGTAGCCTACAATGAGCAGTTCTTC.